The clone carrying this T cell receptor (beta chain) was seen just once. Antigen: not known. Germline values: CDR1 SGHNT, CDR2 YYREEE (reference sequence). The CDR3 loop spans 17 amino acids. After removal of 5 bases from V and 1 base from J, the junction contained 12 bases not matched to a gene. The source of the sample is a study of T cell responses to AZD1222 COVID-19 vaccine. Study-wide background: Some second doses came at about 4 weeks and others at about 12 weeks; these were pooled.

Study-wide findings and caveats: The number of AZD1222 recipients seropositive at baseline was only five or six. White British ancestry dominated among donors, who included more females, and clonal diversity was possibly underestimated.

The protocol was immunoSEQ multiplex PCR, while the TCRdb copy is restricted to in-frame clones and leaves out a portion. This table holds 120,000 to 150,000 clones, about 88% found once. The chain has TRBV5-4 and TRBJ2-3, with TRBD2 matching 8 bases. Here the sequenced sample was peripheral blood, taken on day 0 of AZD1222 vaccination. This TCR came from an adult in good health. The CDR3 sequence: CASSPVELTSGTDTQYF. CDR3 sequence (DNA): TGTGCCAGCAGTCCCGTCGAGCTGACTAGCGGCACAGATACGCAGTATTTT.